This T cell receptor beta chain emerged from a study of T-cell reconstitution after alpha-beta-depleted transplantation in children. During its preparation, the TCRbeta library received unique molecular identifiers. From the PCR reads, TCRdb called clonotypes with MiXCR, one entry per CDR3 protein. This sample has about 240,000 distinct CDR3 sequences, with around 12% found just once. Germline V CDR1 and CDR2: SGDLS, YYNGEE. V was trimmed by 3 bases and J by 0 bases, leaving 16 bases between them. The CDR3 is made up of 17 amino acids. The rearrangement links TRBV9 to TRBJ1-5; D is unclear. The clonotype originates from a human donor who donated a stem cell graft to a child with acute lymphoblastic leukemia. Sample: PBMCs from the stem cell graft donor, taken from the stem cell graft. CDR3 protein: CASSGSADRYSNQPQHF. The CDR3 DNA is TGTGCCAGCAGCGGGTCGGCAGACCGGTATAGCAATCAGCCCCAGCATTTT.